What follows are 12 T cell receptor beta chains derived from one specimen sequenced in a study of cytomegalovirus exposure and HLA in healthy donors (dated by TCRdb to 2016 to 2017). Library preparation was by the immunoSEQ multiplex PCR assay. A mixture of 60 forward primers for TCR Vbeta segments and 13 reverse primers for TCR Jbeta segments was used in the multiplex PCR. Sourced from immuneACCESS, this table was stored by TCRdb with only in-frame sequences that have V and J called. A share of the clones is absent; for the studies checked, an unresolved V gene accounts for under half, and the remainder has no known explanation. The sample table shows about 130,000 clones, and roughly 75% are seen once. The top ten hold 1.2% of the sample. The source material was PBMCs. These receptors originate from a female donor in good health and CMV-seronegative.

This sequence joins TRBV9 and TRBJ2-1, with D possibly being TRBD2 (6 bases). V was cut by 0 bases and J by 6 bases, with 16 bases left in between. The CDR3 loop spans 16 amino acids. Germline V CDR1 and CDR2: SGDLS, YYNGEE. This CDR3 reads CASSVGPGERGNEQFF. CDR3 nucleotides: TGTGCCAGCAGCGTAGGGCCGGGAGAAAGGGGCAATGAGCAGTTCTTC.

The chain employs TRBV27 and TRBJ1-2, with D possibly being TRBD1 (6 bases). Germline CDR1 reads MNHEY; CDR2 reads SMNVEV (reference sequence). The length of the CDR3 is 16 residues. V gave up 6 bases and J gave up 2 bases, with 19 bases separating them. CDR3 amino acids: CASSLLGAIGNYGYTF. CDR3 in DNA: TGTGCCAGCAGCCTCCTGGGGGCTATAGGGAACTATGGCTACACCTTC.

V gene TRBV5-4 combines with J gene TRBJ2-1, with 9 bases aligning to TRBD2. Per the germline V gene, CDR1 is SGHNT and CDR2 is YYREEE (reference sequence). With V trimmed by 0 bases and J by 4 bases, 5 bases remained unmatched. There are 16 residues in the CDR3. The CDR3 region has the DNA TGTGCCAGCAGCTTGGCGCTAGCGGGGCTTTACAATGAGCAGTTCTTC. It yields the protein CASSLALAGLYNEQFF.

V and J are TRBV5-8 and TRBJ2-3, with unresolved D. Between the trimmed V and J ends, which lost 3 bases and 4 bases, there was a span of 6 bases. This CDR3 comprises 12 residues. The V gene's germline CDR1 is SGHTS and CDR2 YDEGEE. This CDR3 reads CASSSSADTQYF. The CDR3 DNA is TGTGCCAGCAGCTCTTCGGCAGATACGCAGTATTTT.

This clone showed up just a few times. The rearrangement joins TRBV9 to TRBJ2-7, with 7 bases matching TRBD2. CDR1 and CDR2 (germline): SGDLS, YYNGEE. The CDR3 runs 16 residues. V shed 2 bases and J 2 bases; nucleotides not matched to a gene: 10. CDR3 protein: CASSVAAGTTPYEQYF. CDR3 DNA: TGTGCCAGCAGCGTGGCTGCCGGGACTACTCCCTACGAGCAGTACTTC.

The V gene is TRBV15, the J gene TRBJ2-5; 7 positions agree with TRBD2. The J segment lost 3 bases and the V segment lost 0 bases, leaving 4 bases of the junction unmatched. The CDR3 covers 15 residues. Germline V gene data show CDR1 as LNHNV and CDR2 as YYDKDF (reference sequence). The CDR3 spells CATSRDVGGEETQYF. The CDR3 DNA sequence: TGTGCCACCAGCAGAGATGTTGGGGGGGAAGAGACCCAGTACTTC. Combining the CDR3 with reference TRBV15 and TRBJ2-5 gives the whole variable domain DAMVIQNPRYQVTQFGKPVTLSCSQTLNHNVMYWYQQKSSQAPKLLFHYYDKDFNNEADTPDNFQSRRPNTSFCFLDIRSPGLGDTAMYLCATSRDVGGEETQYFGPGTRLLVL.

The chain recombines TRBV16 with TRBJ1-4; D unclear. This CDR3 has 13 amino acids. Between the trimmed V and J ends, which lost 0 bases and 8 bases, there was a span of 7 bases. Germline values: CDR1 KGHSY, CDR2 FQNENV. The CDR3 bases are TGTGCCAGCAGCCAATCTCGCGGGGAAAAACTGTTTTTT. Encoded protein: CASSQSRGEKLFF.

There are a few counts of this clone. This chain links TRBV11-2 with TRBJ2-5; 7 bases are a match to TRBD2. Germline CDR1 is SGHAT and CDR2 is FQNNGV. The CDR3 is 15 residues long. V dropped 5 bases and J dropped 4; count of bases not matched to a gene: 10. CDR3 loop: CASSLRRGLGETQYF. The DNA of the CDR3 is TGTGCCAGCAGCCTCCGGCGGGGGTTGGGAGAGACCCAGTACTTC.

The chain employs TRBV2 and TRBJ1-2, with a weak D call TRBD1 (6 bases). The length of the CDR3 is 13 residues. Deletions cut 5 bases from V and 4 bases from J, with 11 bases between. Per the germline V gene, CDR1 is SNHLY and CDR2 is FYNNEI. CDR3 in DNA: TGTGCCAGCAGTCGGGGGGGGGCCTATGGCTACACCTTC. It is translated as CASSRGGAYGYTF.

CDR3 protein: CASSFTRGRNEQYF. Written as DNA, the CDR3 is TGTGCCAGCAGTTTCACTAGGGGGCGGAACGAGCAGTACTTC. The chain combines TRBV6-5 with TRBJ2-7, with 7 positions matching TRBD1. V was clipped by 4 bases and J by 5 bases; unmatched bases: 8. The germline V gene has CDR1 MNHEY and CDR2 SVGAGI. There are 14 residues in the CDR3.

The chain recombines TRBV4-2 with TRBJ2-2; D is undetermined. Looked up from germline, CDR1 is LGHNA and CDR2 is YNFKEQ. Trimming stripped 0 bases from V and 5 bases from J, with 10 bases between. The CDR3 runs to 15 residues. The CDR3 loop is CASSQESLTTGELFF. CDR3 nucleotides: TGTGCCAGCAGCCAAGAGAGCCTAACTACCGGGGAGCTGTTTTTT.

The chain carries TRBV11-3 and TRBJ2-7, with 10 bases fitting TRBD2. The CDR3 is made up of 15 amino acids. Germline assignment: CDR1 SGHNT and CDR2 YENEEA. V was clipped by 4 bases and J by 2 bases; unmatched bases: 5. The CDR3 nucleotides are TGTGCCAGCAGCTACCAGCGGGAGGGCGCCTACGAGCAGTACTTC. Amino acids: CASSYQREGAYEQYF.